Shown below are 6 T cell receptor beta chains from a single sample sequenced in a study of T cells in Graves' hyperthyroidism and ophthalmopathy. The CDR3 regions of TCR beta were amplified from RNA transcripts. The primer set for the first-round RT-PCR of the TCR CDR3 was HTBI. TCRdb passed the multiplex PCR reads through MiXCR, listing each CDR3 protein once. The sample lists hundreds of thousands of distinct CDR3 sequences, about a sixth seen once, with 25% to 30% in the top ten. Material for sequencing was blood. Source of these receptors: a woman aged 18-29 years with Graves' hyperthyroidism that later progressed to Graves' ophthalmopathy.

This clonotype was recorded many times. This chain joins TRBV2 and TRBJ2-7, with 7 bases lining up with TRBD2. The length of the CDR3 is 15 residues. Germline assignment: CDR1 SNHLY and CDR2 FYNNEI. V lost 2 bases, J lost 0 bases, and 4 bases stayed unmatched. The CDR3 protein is CASSETAGISYEQYF. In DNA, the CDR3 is TGTGCCAGCAGTGAAACAGCGGGAATCTCCTACGAGCAGTACTTC.

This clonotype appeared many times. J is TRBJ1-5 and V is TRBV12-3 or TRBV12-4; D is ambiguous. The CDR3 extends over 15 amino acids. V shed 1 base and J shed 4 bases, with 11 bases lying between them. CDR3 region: CASSLGGEGNQPQHF. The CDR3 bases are TGTGCCAGCAGTTTAGGCGGGGAAGGGAATCAGCCCCAGCATTTT.

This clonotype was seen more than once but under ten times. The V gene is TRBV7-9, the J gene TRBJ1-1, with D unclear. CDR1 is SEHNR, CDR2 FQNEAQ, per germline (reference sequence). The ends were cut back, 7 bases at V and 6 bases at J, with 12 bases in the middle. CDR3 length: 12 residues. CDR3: CASTRRSSEAFF. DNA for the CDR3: TGTGCCAGCACCCGACGAAGCTCTGAAGCTTTCTTT.

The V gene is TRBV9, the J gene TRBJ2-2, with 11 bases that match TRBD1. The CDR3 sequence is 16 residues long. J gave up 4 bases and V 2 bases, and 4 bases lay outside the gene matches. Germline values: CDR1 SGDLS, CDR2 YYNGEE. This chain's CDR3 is CASSVGGQGVTGELFF. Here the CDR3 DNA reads TGTGCCAGCAGCGTGGGGGGACAGGGGGTCACCGGGGAGCTGTTTTTT.

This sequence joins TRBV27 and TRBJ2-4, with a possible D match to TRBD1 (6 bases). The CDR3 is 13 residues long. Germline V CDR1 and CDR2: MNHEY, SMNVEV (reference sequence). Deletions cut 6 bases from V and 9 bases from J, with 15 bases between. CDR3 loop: CASSPTGGGIQYF. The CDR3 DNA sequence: TGTGCCAGCAGCCCGACAGGTGGGGGCATTCAGTACTTC.

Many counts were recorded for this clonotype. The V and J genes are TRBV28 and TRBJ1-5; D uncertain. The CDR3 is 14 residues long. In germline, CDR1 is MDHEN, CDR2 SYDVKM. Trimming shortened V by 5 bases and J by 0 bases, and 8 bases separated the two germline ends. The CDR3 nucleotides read TGTGCCAGCAGTAGCTTGGATAGCAATCAGCCCCAGCATTTT. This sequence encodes CASSSLDSNQPQHF.